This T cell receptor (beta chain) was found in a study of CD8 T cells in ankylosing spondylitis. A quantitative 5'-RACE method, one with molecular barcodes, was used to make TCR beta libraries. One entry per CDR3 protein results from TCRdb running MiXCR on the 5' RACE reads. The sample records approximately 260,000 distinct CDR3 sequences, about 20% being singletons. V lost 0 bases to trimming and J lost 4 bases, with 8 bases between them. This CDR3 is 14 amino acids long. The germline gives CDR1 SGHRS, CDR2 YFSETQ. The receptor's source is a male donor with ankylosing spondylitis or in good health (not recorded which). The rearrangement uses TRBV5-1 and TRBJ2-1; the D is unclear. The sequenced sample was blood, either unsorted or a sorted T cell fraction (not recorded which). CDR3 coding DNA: TGCGCCAGCAGCTTGGAGGAGCCATACAATGAGCAGTTCTTC. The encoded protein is CASSLEEPYNEQFF.